The text below deals with one T cell receptor beta chain. Its antigen is unknown. The sample comes from a study of cytomegalovirus exposure and HLA in healthy donors. Study-wide background: Roughly 86 million unique TCRs from HLA-typed donors made up an early data release.

Whole-study results and caveats: Across HLA loci, a later analysis found differing TCR association rates, with DRB1 most and HLA-C fewest. Productive rates of about 90% or about 30% were seen for most TCR beta V segments in an earlier analysis.

This CDR3 has 13 residues. CDR1 and CDR2 (germline): SGHTA, FQGNSA. Trimming took off 2 bases at V and 5 bases at J, with 6 bases between the two ends. Use of 60 Vbeta and 13 Jbeta primers characterized the PCR. In the source study's methods: The authors later counted 75 million to 90 million unique TCR beta chains, roughly 10 million of them shared. Sequenced by immunoSEQ multiplex PCR; TCRdb stores in-frame clones only, minus some. The D gene and trimming were derived from the DNA, and the V and J assignments and clone size from that table. The sample has more than 100,000 clones. The chain is built from TRBV7-2 and TRBJ1-4; no clear D. The receptor was isolated from a man aged 18 to 30 in good health and CMV-seronegative. The material sequenced was PBMCs. CDR3 region: CASSLRGNEKLFF. In nucleotides, the CDR3 is TGTGCCAGCAGCTTACGGGGAAATGAAAAACTGTTTTTT.